This entry is about one TCR beta chain. No antigen is known for it. Trimming removed 2 bases at V and 7 bases at J, with 22 bases between. CDR1 and CDR2 from the germline V gene are SGDLS and YYNGEE. The length of the CDR3 is 17 residues. From the 120-subject validation cohort, which was separate from the roughly 630-subject first cohort, the donors were drawn. This record comes from a study of cytomegalovirus exposure and HLA in healthy donors. About the study: Later, an analysis reported that the 120 or so validation repertoires had used the same platform as the 550 to 750 first-cohort repertoires. Study-level results: High sensitivity and specificity were reportedly achieved when the classifier diagnosed cytomegalovirus status. Specificity for CMV antigens was confirmed in vitro for a few of the CMV-associated chains.

Sequencing was performed with immunoSEQ multiplex PCR; in TCRdb, only in-frame clones are kept and a portion is missing. Of more than 250,000 clones in the sample, about 90% were seen once. The clonotype comes from a woman aged 25 to 39 in good health and CMV-seronegative. This chain uses TRBV9 with TRBJ2-1, with a weak D call TRBD1 (6 bases). Sequenced input: PBMCs. CDR3 residues: CASSVQPLGRGRNEQFF. Here the CDR3 DNA reads TGTGCCAGCAGCGTCCAACCCTTGGGTAGGGGGAGAAATGAGCAGTTCTTC. Full variable domain (rest looked up from reference TRBV9 and TRBJ2-1): DSGVTQTPKHLITATGQRVTLRCSPRSGDLSVYWYQQSLDQGLQFLIQYYNGEERAKGNILERFSAQQFPDLHSELNLSSLELGDSALYFCASSVQPLGRGRNEQFFGPGTRLTVL.